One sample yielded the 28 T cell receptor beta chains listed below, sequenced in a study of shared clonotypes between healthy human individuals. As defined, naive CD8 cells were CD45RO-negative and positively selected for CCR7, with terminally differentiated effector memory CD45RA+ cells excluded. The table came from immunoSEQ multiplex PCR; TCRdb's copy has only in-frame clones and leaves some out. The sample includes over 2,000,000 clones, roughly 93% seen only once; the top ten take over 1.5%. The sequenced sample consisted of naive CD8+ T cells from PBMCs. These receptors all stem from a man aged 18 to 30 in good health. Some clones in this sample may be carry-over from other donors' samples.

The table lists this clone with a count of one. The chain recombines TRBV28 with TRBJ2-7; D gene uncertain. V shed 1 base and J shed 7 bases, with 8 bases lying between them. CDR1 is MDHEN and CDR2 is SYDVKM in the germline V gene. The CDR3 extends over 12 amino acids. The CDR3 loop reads CASSLFSNEQYF. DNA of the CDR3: TGTGCCAGCAGTTTATTTTCAAATGAGCAGTACTTC. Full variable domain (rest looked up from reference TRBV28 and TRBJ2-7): DVKVTQSSRYLVKRTGEKVFLECVQDMDHENMFWYRQDPGLGLRLIYFSYDVKMKEKGDIPEGYSVSREKKERFSLILESASTNQTSMYLCASSLFSNEQYFGPGTRLTVT.

CDR3 region: CASSNLFTDNQETQYF. The CDR3 DNA follows: TGTGCCAGTAGTAACCTTTTCACAGATAACCAAGAGACCCAGTACTTC. The chain recombines TRBV19 with TRBJ2-5; no clear D gene. Germline CDR1 LNHDA, CDR2 SQIVND (reference sequence). Trimming took 4 bases from V and 0 from J, leaving 15 bases between them. The CDR3 length is 16 residues.

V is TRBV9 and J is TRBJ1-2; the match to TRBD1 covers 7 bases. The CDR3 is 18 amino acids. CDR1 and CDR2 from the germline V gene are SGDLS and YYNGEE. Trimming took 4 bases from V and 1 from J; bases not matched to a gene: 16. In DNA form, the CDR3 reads TGTGCCAGCAGCTCCCCTAAGGGGGCGGACACCCTTAACTATGGCTACACCTTC. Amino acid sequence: CASSSPKGADTLNYGYTF.

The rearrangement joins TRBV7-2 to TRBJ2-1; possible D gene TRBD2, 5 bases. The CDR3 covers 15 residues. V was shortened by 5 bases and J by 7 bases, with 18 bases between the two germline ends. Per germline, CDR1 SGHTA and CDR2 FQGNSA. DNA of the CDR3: TGTGCCAGCAGCCCAGACCGACAACCGGGGAATGAGCAGTTCTTC. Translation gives CASSPDRQPGNEQFF.

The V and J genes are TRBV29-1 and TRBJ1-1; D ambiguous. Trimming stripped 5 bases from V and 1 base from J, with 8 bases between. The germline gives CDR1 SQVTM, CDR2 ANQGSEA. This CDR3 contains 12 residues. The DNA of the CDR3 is TGCAGCGTTTTGCCACAGAACACTGAAGCTTTCTTT. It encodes CSVLPQNTEAFF. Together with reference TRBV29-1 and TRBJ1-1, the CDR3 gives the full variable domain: SAVISQKPSRDICQRGTSLTIQCQVDSQVTMMFWYRQQPGQSLTLIATANQGSEATYESGFVIDKFPISRPNLTFSTLTVSNMSPEDSSIYLCSVLPQNTEAFFGQGTRLTVV.

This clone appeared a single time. The CDR3 spells CASGLTRGGVSSTDTQYF. The CDR3 bases are TGTGCTAGTGGTTTGACAAGGGGGGGTGTTAGTAGCACAGATACGCAGTATTTT. The chain carries TRBV12-5 and TRBJ2-3; D is perhaps TRBD2 (7 bases). Trimming left V 2 bases short and J 0 bases short, with 18 bases between. Germline loops: CDR1 LGHNT, CDR2 FRNRAP. This CDR3 region has 18 residues.

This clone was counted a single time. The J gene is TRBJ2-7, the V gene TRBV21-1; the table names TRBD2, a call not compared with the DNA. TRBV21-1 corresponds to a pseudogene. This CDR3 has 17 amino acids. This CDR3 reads CASSNPGAVGAAYEQYF. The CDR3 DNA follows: TGTGCCAGCAGCAATCCGGGTGCTGTAGGCGCAGCCTACGAGCAGTACTTC.

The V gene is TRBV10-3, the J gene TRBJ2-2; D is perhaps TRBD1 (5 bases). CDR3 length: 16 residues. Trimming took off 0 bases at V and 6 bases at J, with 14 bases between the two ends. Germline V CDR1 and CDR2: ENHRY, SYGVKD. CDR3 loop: CAISESAGSIAGELFF. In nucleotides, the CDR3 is TGTGCCATCAGTGAGTCGGCAGGGTCTATTGCCGGGGAGCTGTTTTTT.

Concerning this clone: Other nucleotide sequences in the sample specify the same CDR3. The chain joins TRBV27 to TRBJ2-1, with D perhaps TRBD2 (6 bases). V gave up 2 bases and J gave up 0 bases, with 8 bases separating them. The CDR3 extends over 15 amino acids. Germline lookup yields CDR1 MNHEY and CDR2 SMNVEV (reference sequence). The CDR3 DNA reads TGTGCCAGCAGTTTAGGGGGGAACTCCTACAATGAGCAGTTCTTC. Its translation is CASSLGGNSYNEQFF.

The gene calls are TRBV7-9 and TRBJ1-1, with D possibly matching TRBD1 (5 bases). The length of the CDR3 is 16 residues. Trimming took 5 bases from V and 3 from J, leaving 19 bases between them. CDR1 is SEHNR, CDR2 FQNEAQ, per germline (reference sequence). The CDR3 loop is CASSPAPRLGDTEAFF. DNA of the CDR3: TGTGCCAGCAGCCCCGCCCCGAGGCTGGGGGACACTGAAGCTTTCTTT.

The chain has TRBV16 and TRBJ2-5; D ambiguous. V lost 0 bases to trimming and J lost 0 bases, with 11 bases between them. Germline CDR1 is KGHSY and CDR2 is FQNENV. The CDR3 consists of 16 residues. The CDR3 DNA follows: TGTGCCAGCAGCCAATCGCGCCAGATGTACCAAGAGACCCAGTACTTC. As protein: CASSQSRQMYQETQYF.

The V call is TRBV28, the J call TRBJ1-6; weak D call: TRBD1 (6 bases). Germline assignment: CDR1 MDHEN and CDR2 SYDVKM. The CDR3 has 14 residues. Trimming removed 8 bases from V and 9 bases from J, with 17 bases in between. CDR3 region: CASRPDRSASPLHF. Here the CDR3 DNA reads TGTGCCAGCCGACCTGACAGGAGCGCTTCACCCCTCCACTTT.

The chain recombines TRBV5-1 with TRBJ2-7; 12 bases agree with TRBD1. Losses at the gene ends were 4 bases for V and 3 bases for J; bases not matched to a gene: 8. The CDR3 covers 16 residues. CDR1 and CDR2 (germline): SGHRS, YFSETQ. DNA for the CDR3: TGCGCCAGCAGCCCAAGCCGGGACAGGGGGCTCTACGAGCAGTACTTC. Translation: CASSPSRDRGLYEQYF.

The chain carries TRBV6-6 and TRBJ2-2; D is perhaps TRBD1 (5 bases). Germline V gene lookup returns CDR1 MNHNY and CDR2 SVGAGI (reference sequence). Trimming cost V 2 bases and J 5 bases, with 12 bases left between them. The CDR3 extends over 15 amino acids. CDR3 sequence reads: CASSYAAGRTGELFF. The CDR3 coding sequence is TGTGCCAGCAGTTACGCGGCAGGGCGAACCGGGGAGCTGTTTTTT.

CDR3 nucleotide sequence: TGTGCCAGCAGTGAATACATGACTAGCGGCAGCACAGATACGCAGTATTTT. This translates into CASSEYMTSGSTDTQYF. The chain combines TRBV25-1 with TRBJ2-3; 9 nucleotides agree with TRBD2. In germline, CDR1 is MGHDK, CDR2 SYGVNS. With V trimmed by 0 bases and J by 0 bases, 4 bases remained unmatched. CDR3 length: 17 amino acids.

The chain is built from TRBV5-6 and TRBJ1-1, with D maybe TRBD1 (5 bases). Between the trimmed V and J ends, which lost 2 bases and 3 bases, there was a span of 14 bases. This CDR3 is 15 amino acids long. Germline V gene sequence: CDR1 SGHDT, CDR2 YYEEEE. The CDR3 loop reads CASSLGVRSDTEAFF. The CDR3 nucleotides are TGTGCCAGCAGCTTAGGGGTTCGTTCTGACACTGAAGCTTTCTTT.

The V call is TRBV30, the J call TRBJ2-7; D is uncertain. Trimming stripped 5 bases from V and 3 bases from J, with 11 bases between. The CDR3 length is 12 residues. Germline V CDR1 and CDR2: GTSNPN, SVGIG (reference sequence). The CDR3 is CAWGPVHYEQYF. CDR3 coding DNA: TGTGCCTGGGGCCCGGTCCACTACGAGCAGTACTTC. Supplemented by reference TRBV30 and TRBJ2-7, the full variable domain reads SQTIHQWPATLVQPVGSPLSLECTVEGTSNPNLYWYRQAAGRGLQLLFYSVGIGQISSEVPQNLSASRPQDRQFILSSKKLLLSDSGFYLCAWGPVHYEQYFGPGTRLTVT.

CDR3 bases: TGTGCCAGTAGTATCCGAACTAGCGGGAGCACACGTTACAATGAGCAGTTCTTC. Protein sequence: CASSIRTSGSTRYNEQFF. The chain is built from TRBV19 and TRBJ2-1, with TRBD2 identical over 11 bases. The germline CDR1 and CDR2 sequences are LNHDA and SQIVND (reference sequence). J gave up 4 bases and V 3 bases, and 11 bases lay outside the gene matches. The CDR3 covers 18 residues.

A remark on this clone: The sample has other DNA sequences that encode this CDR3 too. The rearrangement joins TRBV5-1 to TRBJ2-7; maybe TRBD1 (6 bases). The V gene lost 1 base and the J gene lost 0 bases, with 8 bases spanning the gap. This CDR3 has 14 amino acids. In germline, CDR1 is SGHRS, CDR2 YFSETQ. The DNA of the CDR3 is TGCGCCAGCAGCTTGACAGGGTCCTCCTACGAGCAGTACTTC. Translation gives CASSLTGSSYEQYF.

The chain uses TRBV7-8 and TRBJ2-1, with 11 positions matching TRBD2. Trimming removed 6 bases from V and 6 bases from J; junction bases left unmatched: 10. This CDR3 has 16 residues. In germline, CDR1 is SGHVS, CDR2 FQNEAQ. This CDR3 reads CASRGRTGTSGNEQFF. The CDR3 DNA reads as TGTGCCAGCAGGGGACGGACCGGGACTAGCGGCAATGAGCAGTTCTTC.

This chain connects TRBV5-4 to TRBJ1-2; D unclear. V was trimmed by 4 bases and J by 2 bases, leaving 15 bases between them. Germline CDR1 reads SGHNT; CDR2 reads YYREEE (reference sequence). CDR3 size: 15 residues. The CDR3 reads CASSLLKDLNYGYTF. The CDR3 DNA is TGTGCCAGCAGCCTCCTGAAGGACCTAAACTATGGCTACACCTTC.

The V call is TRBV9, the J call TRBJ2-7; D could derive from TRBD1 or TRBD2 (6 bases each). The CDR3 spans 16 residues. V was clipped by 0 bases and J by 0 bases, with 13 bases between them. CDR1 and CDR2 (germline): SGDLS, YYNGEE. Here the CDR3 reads CASSVGGLASSYEQYF. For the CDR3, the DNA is TGTGCCAGCAGCGTAGGGGGGCTAGCGAGCTCCTACGAGCAGTACTTC.

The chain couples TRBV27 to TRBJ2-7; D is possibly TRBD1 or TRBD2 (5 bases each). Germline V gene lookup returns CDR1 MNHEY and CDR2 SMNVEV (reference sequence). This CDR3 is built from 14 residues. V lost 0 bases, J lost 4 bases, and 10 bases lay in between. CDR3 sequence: CASSLSWGWYEQYF. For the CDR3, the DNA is TGTGCCAGCAGTTTATCGTGGGGGTGGTACGAGCAGTACTTC.

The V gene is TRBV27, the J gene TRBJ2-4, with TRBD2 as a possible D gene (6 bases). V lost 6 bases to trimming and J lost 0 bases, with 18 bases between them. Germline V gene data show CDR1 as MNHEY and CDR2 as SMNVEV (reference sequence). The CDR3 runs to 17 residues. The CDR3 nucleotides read TGTGCCAGCAGCCCTCTATTAGGGGACTTAGCCAAAAACATTCAGTACTTC. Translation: CASSPLLGDLAKNIQYF.

CDR3 sequence: CASSPFRGTYNEQFF. DNA of the CDR3: TGTGCCAGCAGCCCCTTCCGGGGGACCTACAATGAGCAGTTCTTC. The chain combines TRBV7-9 with TRBJ2-1, with D maybe TRBD2 (6 bases). The V end lost 5 bases, the J end lost 2 bases, and 13 bases lay between the germline ends. Germline V lookup: CDR1 SEHNR, CDR2 FQNEAQ (reference sequence). CDR3 length: 15 residues.

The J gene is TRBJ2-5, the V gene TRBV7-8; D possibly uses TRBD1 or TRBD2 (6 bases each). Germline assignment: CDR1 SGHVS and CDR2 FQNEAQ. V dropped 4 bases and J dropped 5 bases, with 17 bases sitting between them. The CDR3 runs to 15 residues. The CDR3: CASSSALGGVETQYF. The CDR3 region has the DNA TGTGCCAGCAGCTCAGCGTTGGGGGGCGTGGAGACCCAGTACTTC.

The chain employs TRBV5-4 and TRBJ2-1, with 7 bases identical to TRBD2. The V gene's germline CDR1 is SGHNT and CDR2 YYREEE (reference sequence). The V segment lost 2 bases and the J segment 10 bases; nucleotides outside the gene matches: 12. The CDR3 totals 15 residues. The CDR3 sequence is CASSLNRDYRHEQFF. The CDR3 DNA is TGTGCCAGCAGCTTAAACCGGGACTACCGCCACGAGCAGTTCTTC.

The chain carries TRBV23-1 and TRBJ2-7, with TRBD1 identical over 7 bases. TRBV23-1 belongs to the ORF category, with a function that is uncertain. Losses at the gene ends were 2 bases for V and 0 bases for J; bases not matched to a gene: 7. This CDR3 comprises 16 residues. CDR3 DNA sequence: TGCGCCAGCAGTCAACCCGACAGGGATCACTCCTACGAGCAGTACTTC. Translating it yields CASSQPDRDHSYEQYF.